What follows are 23 T cell receptor beta chains derived from one specimen sequenced in a study of blood T cell repertoires in COVID-19 (dated by TCRdb to 2018 to 2021). The library was generated by the immunoSEQ multiplex PCR assay. In TCRdb, the immuneACCESS table is reduced to in-frame sequences with V and J assigned. These tables do not hold every clone; where another copy was compared, an unresolved V gene accounts for under half, and the others remain unexplained. The sample yields under 200,000 clones; around 86% were counted once. The ten largest account for 6% to 7% of the sample. The sequenced sample consisted of peripheral blood. Receptors originate from a woman aged 40 to 49 with acute or convalescent COVID-19.

This clone was seen once. CDR3 DNA sequence: TGTGCCAGCAGCCAAGTGAGGGAGCTCACCGGGGAGCTGTTTTTT. This codes for CASSQVRELTGELFF. The gene calls are TRBV4-2 and TRBJ2-2; weak D call: TRBD2 (5 bases). CDR1 and CDR2 from the germline V gene are LGHNA and YNFKEQ. The V gene lost 1 base and the J gene lost 4 bases, with 10 bases spanning the gap. This CDR3 comprises 15 residues.

This chain links TRBV2 with TRBJ2-7; 7 positions agree with TRBD1. CDR3 length equals 14 residues. Germline V CDR1 and CDR2: SNHLY, FYNNEI. V shed 0 bases, J shed 2 bases, and the junction held 1 base outside the gene matches. The CDR3 region has the DNA TGTGCCAGCAGTGAAGCCAGGGGGACCTACGAGCAGTACTTC. Its protein product is CASSEARGTYEQYF.

V is TRBV30 and J is TRBJ2-1; TRBD2 matches 9 bases. V lost 0 bases, J lost 9 bases, and 12 bases stayed unmatched. CDR1 and CDR2 from the germline V gene are GTSNPN and SVGIG (reference sequence). The CDR3 is 16 residues long. In nucleotides, the CDR3 is TGTGCCTGGAGTGTAAGGTATCGCGGGAGGGCAGCTGAGCAGTTCTTC. This codes for CAWSVRYRGRAAEQFF.

This clone came up many times. The genes are TRBV4-2 and TRBJ2-1; D is uncertain. The CDR3 runs 14 residues. Per germline, CDR1 LGHNA and CDR2 YNFKEQ. The ends were cut back, 0 bases at V and 3 bases at J, with 6 bases in the middle. The CDR3 coding sequence is TGTGCCAGCAGCCAAGAATCCTTCTACAATGAGCAGTTCTTC. Translated: CASSQESFYNEQFF.

The rearrangement uses TRBV2 and TRBJ2-5; D is perhaps TRBD1 (6 bases). V lost 8 bases, J lost 5 bases, and 15 bases lay in between. CDR1 SNHLY and CDR2 FYNNEI come from the germline V gene. The CDR3 runs to 13 residues. The CDR3 DNA reads as TGTGCCAGCGCAGGGGTTTTGCGGGAGACCCAGTACTTC. Its translation: CASAGVLRETQYF.

The rearrangement joins TRBV5-8 to TRBJ1-4; D perhaps matches TRBD1 (5 bases). Trimming took 2 bases from V and 7 from J, leaving 9 bases between them. The CDR3 extends over 13 amino acids. Germline V gene sequence: CDR1 SGHTS, CDR2 YDEGEE. The CDR3 is CASSLRRGEKLFF. The CDR3 coding sequence is TGTGCCAGCAGCTTAAGGAGGGGTGAAAAACTGTTTTTT.

This clone appeared a few times. The chain combines TRBV30 with TRBJ1-3; D may be TRBD1 (5 bases). Germline assignment: CDR1 GTSNPN and CDR2 SVGIG (reference sequence). Trimming removed 7 bases at V and 0 bases at J, with 16 bases between. The CDR3 is 15 residues long. The CDR3 DNA follows: TGTGCCTCAACGAACCGGGACTCCTCTGGAAACACCATATATTTT. As protein: CASTNRDSSGNTIYF.

The CDR3 protein is CASSPPSEGRHYGYTF. The CDR3 coding sequence is TGTGCCAGCAGCCCTCCCTCCGAGGGGAGGCACTATGGCTACACCTTC. The chain uses TRBV7-9 and TRBJ1-2; weak D call: TRBD1 (5 bases). This CDR3 is 16 amino acids long. The V gene lost 5 bases and the J gene lost 3 bases, with 19 bases spanning the gap. Germline values: CDR1 SEHNR, CDR2 FQNEAQ (reference sequence).

This clone was recorded a few times. The chain uses TRBV11-1 and TRBJ1-6; D ambiguous. Germline V gene sequence: CDR1 SGHAT, CDR2 FQDESV (reference sequence). The CDR3 runs 14 residues. V was trimmed by 3 bases and J by 6 bases, leaving 9 bases between them. CDR3 bases: TGTGCCAGCAGCTTCACAGAAACTAATTCACCCCTCCACTTT. Its translation: CASSFTETNSPLHF.

The V call is TRBV15, the J call TRBJ2-2; 7 positions agree with TRBD2. The trim removed 0 bases at V and 5 bases at J, leaving 15 bases unmatched. CDR3 length: 19 residues. Germline V CDR1 and CDR2: LNHNV, YYDKDF (reference sequence). As DNA, the CDR3 is TGTGCCACCAGCAGAGATTTTCAGGACGGGCGGGGGAGTACCGGGGAGCTGTTTTTT. Encoded protein: CATSRDFQDGRGSTGELFF.

The chain joins TRBV3-1 (or the pseudogene TRBV3-2) to TRBJ1-5, with D uncertain. CDR1 and CDR2 from the germline V gene are LGHDT and YNNKEL (reference sequence). The CDR3 is 14 residues long. Trimming shortened V by 3 bases and J by 6 bases, and 12 bases separated the two germline ends. The CDR3 bases are TGTGCCAGCAGCCAGGAGGGCCACGGTCAGCCCCAGCATTTT. Amino acids: CASSQEGHGQPQHF.

V and J are TRBV11-2 and TRBJ2-7; the match to TRBD2 covers 8 bases. Unmatched junction bases numbered 9, after V lost 5 bases and J lost 6 bases. The CDR3 is 14 amino acids. Germline V CDR1 and CDR2: SGHAT, FQNNGV. This chain's CDR3 is CASSRPGLVSEQYF. The CDR3, as DNA: TGTGCCAGCAGCCGTCCGGGACTAGTGAGCGAGCAGTACTTC.

This sequence joins TRBV28 and TRBJ2-1; no firm D call. The CDR3 is 9 amino acids. With 3 bases removed from V and 15 bases from J, the gap between germline ends came to 6 bases. Germline lookup yields CDR1 MDHEN and CDR2 SYDVKM. The CDR3 sequence: CASSFPVFF. CDR3 nucleotide sequence: TGTGCCAGCAGTTTTCCGGTGTTCTTC. The full variable domain, its missing parts supplied by reference TRBV28 and TRBJ2-1, is DVKVTQSSRYLVKRTGEKVFLECVQDMDHENMFWYRQDPGLGLRLIYFSYDVKMKEKGDIPEGYSVSREKKERFSLILESASTNQTSMYLCASSFPVFFGPGTRLTVL.

This clone was counted a single time. The chain employs TRBV15 and TRBJ2-7; 12 nucleotides match TRBD1. Per germline, CDR1 LNHNV and CDR2 YYDKDF (reference sequence). The CDR3 runs to 17 residues. Germline trimming cut 6 bases from V and 2 bases from J; bases unmatched to any gene: 11. Here the CDR3 reads CATSTGTGGAPTYEQYF. In DNA, the CDR3 is TGTGCCACCAGTACAGGGACAGGGGGCGCTCCCACCTACGAGCAGTACTTC.

This clone was detected once. V usage is TRBV28 and J usage is TRBJ2-7, with 9 bases lining up with TRBD1. After removal of 5 bases from V and 3 bases from J, the junction contained 11 bases not matched to a gene. This CDR3 spans 16 amino acids. The germline CDR1 and CDR2 sequences are MDHEN and SYDVKM. CDR3 in amino acids: CASSPQQGQGNYEQYF. DNA for the CDR3: TGTGCCAGCAGTCCCCAGCAAGGACAGGGGAACTACGAGCAGTACTTC.

This chain joins TRBV5-6 and TRBJ1-4; 9 bases map to TRBD1. With 6 bases clipped from V and 7 bases from J, the junction kept 7 bases outside the gene matches. From germline, CDR1 is SGHDT and CDR2 YYEEEE. This CDR3 contains 14 residues. CDR3 protein: CASNEQGASEKLFF. CDR3 in DNA: TGTGCCAGCAACGAACAGGGGGCGAGTGAAAAACTGTTTTTT. Full variable domain (outside the CDR3, taken from reference TRBV5-6 and TRBJ1-4): DAGVTQSPTHLIKTRGQQVTLRCSPKSGHDTVSWYQQALGQGPQFIFQYYEEEERQRGNFPDRFSGHQFPNYSSELNVNALLLGDSALYLCASNEQGASEKLFFGSGTQLSVL.

The rearrangement joins TRBV2 to TRBJ2-2; 8 nucleotides align to TRBD1. The germline gives CDR1 SNHLY, CDR2 FYNNEI. The J segment lost 5 bases and the V segment lost 8 bases, leaving 4 bases of the junction unmatched. This CDR3 contains 13 residues. This CDR3 is CASRWTGTGELFF. In nucleotides, the CDR3 is TGTGCCAGCCGATGGACAGGGACCGGGGAGCTGTTTTTT. The whole variable domain, filled in from reference TRBV2 and TRBJ2-2, reads EPEVTQTPSHQVTQMGQEVILRCVPISNHLYFYWYRQILGQKVEFLVSFYNNEISEKSEIFDDQFSVERPDGSNFTLKIRSTKLEDSAMYFCASRWTGTGELFFGEGSRLTVL.

This chain connects TRBV5-1 to TRBJ2-1; 10 bases are a match to TRBD2. With 10 bases clipped from V and 1 base from J, the junction kept 20 bases outside the gene matches. The CDR3 runs to 19 residues. CDR1 and CDR2 (germline): SGHRS, YFSETQ. CDR3 loop: CASTPRTSGKPRSYNEQFF. The CDR3 coding sequence is TGCGCCTCCACCCCCCGGACTAGCGGCAAACCAAGATCCTACAATGAGCAGTTCTTC.

The rearrangement uses TRBV7-8 and TRBJ1-5, with TRBD1 as a possible D gene (6 bases). This CDR3 contains 11 residues. Trimming took 5 bases from V and 9 from J, leaving 8 bases between them. Germline lookup yields CDR1 SGHVS and CDR2 FQNEAQ. CDR3 protein: CASSQQGPQHF. For the CDR3, the DNA is TGTGCCAGCAGCCAACAGGGGCCCCAGCATTTT.

V and J are TRBV19 and TRBJ2-1; 15 bases map to TRBD2. V dropped 3 bases and J dropped 8; count of bases not matched to a gene: 2. The CDR3 extends over 15 amino acids. Germline values: CDR1 LNHDA, CDR2 SQIVND (reference sequence). This CDR3 reads CASSMWTSGRDEQFF. Here the CDR3 DNA reads TGTGCCAGTAGTATGTGGACTAGCGGGAGGGATGAGCAGTTCTTC.

The chain uses TRBV3-1 (or the pseudogene TRBV3-2) and TRBJ1-5, with 7 bases identical to TRBD1. CDR1 is LGHDT, CDR2 YNNKEL, per germline (reference sequence). This CDR3 comprises 14 residues. J lost 0 bases, V lost 8 bases, and 4 bases had no gene match. The CDR3 is CASGDRPSNQPQHF. The CDR3 region has the DNA TGTGCCAGCGGGGACAGACCTAGCAATCAGCCCCAGCATTTT.

Only one count was recorded for this clone. The V and J genes are TRBV5-1 and TRBJ2-1; 12 bases map to TRBD1. This CDR3 comprises 16 residues. With 1 base clipped from V and 7 bases from J, the junction kept 6 bases outside the gene matches. The germline CDR1 and CDR2 sequences are SGHRS and YFSETQ. The CDR3 coding sequence is TGCGCCAGCAGCTTGATAGTGGGACAGGGGGCGAATGAGCAGTTCTTC. Amino acids: CASSLIVGQGANEQFF.

This chain connects TRBV2 to TRBJ2-5, with 8 bases identical to TRBD2. Trimming removed 3 bases from V and 4 bases from J; junction bases left unmatched: 7. The CDR3 spans 15 residues. Looked up from germline, CDR1 is SNHLY and CDR2 is FYNNEI. Here the CDR3 reads CASSDDGGELETQYF. The CDR3 DNA is TGTGCCAGCAGTGATGACGGGGGGGAACTAGAGACCCAGTACTTC. The full variable domain, in which reference TRBV2 and TRBJ2-5 provide the parts outside the CDR3, is EPEVTQTPSHQVTQMGQEVILRCVPISNHLYFYWYRQILGQKVEFLVSFYNNEISEKSEIFDDQFSVERPDGSNFTLKIRSTKLEDSAMYFCASSDDGGELETQYFGPGTRLLVL.